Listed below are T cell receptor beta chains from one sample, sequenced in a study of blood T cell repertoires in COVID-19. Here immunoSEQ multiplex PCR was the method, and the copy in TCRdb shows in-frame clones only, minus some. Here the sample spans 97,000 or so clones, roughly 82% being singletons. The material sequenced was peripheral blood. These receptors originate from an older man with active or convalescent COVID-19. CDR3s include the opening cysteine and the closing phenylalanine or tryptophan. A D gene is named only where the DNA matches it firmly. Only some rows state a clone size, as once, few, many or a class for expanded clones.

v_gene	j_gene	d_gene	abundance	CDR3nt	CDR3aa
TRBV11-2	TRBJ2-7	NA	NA	TGTGCCAGCAGCGGGGCACCCTACGAGCAGTACTTC	CASSGAPYEQYF
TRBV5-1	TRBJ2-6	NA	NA	TGCGCCAGCAGCTTGGGGGCAGGGGTCGGGGCCAACGTCCTGACTTTC	CASSLGAGVGANVLTF
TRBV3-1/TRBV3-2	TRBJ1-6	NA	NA	TGTGCCAGCAGCCCACGGGAGTATAATTCACCCCTCCACTTT	CASSPREYNSPLHF
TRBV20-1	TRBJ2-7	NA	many	TGCAGTGCTAGCAGCGGCCACGAGCAGTACTTC	CSASSGHEQYF
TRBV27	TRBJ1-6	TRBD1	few	TGTGCCAGCAGTTTAAGGGGGGGACAGGGGCCGCCCAATTCACCCCTCCACTTT	CASSLRGGQGPPNSPLHF
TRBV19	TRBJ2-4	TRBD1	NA	TGTGCCAGTAGTACGACAGGGGGGAGGAAAAACATTCAGTACTTC	CASSTTGGRKNIQYF
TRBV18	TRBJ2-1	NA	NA	TGTGCCAGCTCACCACTTCTAGGCGATATGTTCTTC	CASSPLLGDMFF
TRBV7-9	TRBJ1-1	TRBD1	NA	TGTGCCAGCAGTTACAACAGGGGTATAGGCACTGAAGCTTTCTTT	CASSYNRGIGTEAFF
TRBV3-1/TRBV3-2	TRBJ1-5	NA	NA	TGTGCCAGCAGCCAGGGTGCGGGGACGCCCCAGCATTTT	CASSQGAGTPQHF
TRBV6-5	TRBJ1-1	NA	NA	TGTGCCAGCAGTCACCGGGACTCCGATGAAGCTTTCTTT	CASSHRDSDEAFF
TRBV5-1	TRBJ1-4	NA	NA	TGCGCCAGCAGCTCTCATGGACAGTTCAATAATGAAAAACTGTTTTTT	CASSSHGQFNNEKLFF
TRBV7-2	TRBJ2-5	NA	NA	TGTGCCAGCACCGTCCAGGGTATCCGGGAGACCCAGTACTTC	CASTVQGIRETQYF
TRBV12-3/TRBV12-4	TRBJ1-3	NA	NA	TGTGCCAGCAGCCAATCTGGAAACACCATATATTTT	CASSQSGNTIYF
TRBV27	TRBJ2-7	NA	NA	TGTGCCAGCAGTTTAGCCTCAGGGTTCTACGAGCAGTACTTC	CASSLASGFYEQYF
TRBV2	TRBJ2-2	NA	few	TGTGCCAGCTTCAGGGGTCTCACCGGGGAGCTGTTTTTT	CASFRGLTGELFF
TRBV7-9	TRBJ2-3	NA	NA	TGTGCCAGCAGCCAAGGCAGGGGGGGCACAGATACGCAGTATTTT	CASSQGRGGTDTQYF
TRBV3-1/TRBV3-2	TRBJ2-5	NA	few	TGTGCCAGCACCGAAGGGGAAGAGACCCAGTACTTC	CASTEGEETQYF
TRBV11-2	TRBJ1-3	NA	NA	TGTGCCAGCAGCTTCCCAGGCTTTGGAAACACCATATATTTT	CASSFPGFGNTIYF
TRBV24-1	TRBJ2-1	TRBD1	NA	TGTGCCACCGAGAACCAGGGGGCAGGGGAGCAGTTCTTC	CATENQGAGEQFF
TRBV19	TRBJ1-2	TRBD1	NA	TGTGCCAGTCGGGACAGGGGGAACACTAACTATGGCTACACCTTC	CASRDRGNTNYGYTF
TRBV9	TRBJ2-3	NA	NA	TGTGCCAGCAGCGTAGTGGGACTGATCACAGATACGCAGTATTTT	CASSVVGLITDTQYF
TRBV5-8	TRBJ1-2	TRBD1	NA	TGTGCCAGCAGCTTTATGGGACAGCAAGCCTACTATGGCTACACCTTC	CASSFMGQQAYYGYTF
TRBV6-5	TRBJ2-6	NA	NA	TGTGCCAGCAGCCGGGGCCTAGGGGGAGCCAACGTCCTGACTTTC	CASSRGLGGANVLTF
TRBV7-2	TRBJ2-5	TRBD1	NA	TGTGCCAGCAGCTTAGGATACGGGGGACAGGGAATAGAGACCCAGTACTTC	CASSLGYGGQGIETQYF
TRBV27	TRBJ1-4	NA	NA	TGTGCCAGCAGGCAGGCAACTAATGAAAAACTGTTTTTT	CASRQATNEKLFF
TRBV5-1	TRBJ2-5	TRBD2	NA	TGCGCCAGCAGCGTCCACCTAGCGGGGGGCCAAGAGACCCAGTACTTC	CASSVHLAGGQETQYF
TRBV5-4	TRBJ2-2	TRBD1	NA	TGTGCCAGCAGCCCAGACAGGGCGAACACCGGGGAGCTGTTTTTT	CASSPDRANTGELFF
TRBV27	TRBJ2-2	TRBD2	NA	TGTGCCACCACCAAATTCCCGGGACTAACGAACACCGGGGAGCTGTTTTTT	CATTKFPGLTNTGELFF
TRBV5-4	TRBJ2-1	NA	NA	TGTGCCAGCAGCTTGGCCGAGAACTACAATGAGCAGTTCTTC	CASSLAENYNEQFF
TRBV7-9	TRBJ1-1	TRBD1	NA	TGTGCCAGCAGCTTACAGGGGGCAGCTGAAGCTTTCTTT	CASSLQGAAEAFF
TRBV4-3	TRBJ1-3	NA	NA	TGCGCCAGCAGCCAGACAGACTCTGGAAACACCATATATTTT	CASSQTDSGNTIYF
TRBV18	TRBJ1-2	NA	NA	TGTGCCAGCTCACCACCTGGCCCCGATGGCTACACCTTC	CASSPPGPDGYTF
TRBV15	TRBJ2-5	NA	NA	TGTGCCACCAGCAGAGACAGGGTTAGCGGAGAGACCCAGTACTTC	CATSRDRVSGETQYF
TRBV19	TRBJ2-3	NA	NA	TGTGCCAGTAGTCCGACAGCTACAGGAGATACGCAGTATTTT	CASSPTATGDTQYF
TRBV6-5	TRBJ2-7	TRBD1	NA	TGTGCCAGCAGACCCTCGACAGGGGCTACCTACGAGCAGTACTTC	CASRPSTGATYEQYF
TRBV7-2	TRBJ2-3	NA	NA	TGTGCGAGCCAGGGGGGCTTGCACACAGATACGCAGTATTTT	CASQGGLHTDTQYF
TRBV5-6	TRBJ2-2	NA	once	TGTGCCAGCGGCCCGTTCAGGGGCACCGGGGAGCTGTTTTTT	CASGPFRGTGELFF
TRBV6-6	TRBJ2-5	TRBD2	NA	TGTGCCAGCAGTTACGTAGGCGGGGGTGAGACCCAGTACTTC	CASSYVGGGETQYF
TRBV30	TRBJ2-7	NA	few	TGTGCCTGGAGTGTACGCCGACTAGGCACGGGCGAGCAGTACTTC	CAWSVRRLGTGEQYF
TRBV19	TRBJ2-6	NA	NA	TGTGCCAGTAAGATACACTCTGGGGCCAACGTCCTGACTTTC	CASKIHSGANVLTF
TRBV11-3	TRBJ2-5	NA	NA	TGTGCCAGCAGCTCGCAGGGTTTGGAGACCCAGTACTTC	CASSSQGLETQYF
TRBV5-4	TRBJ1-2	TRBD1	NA	TGTGCCAGCAGCGCGGTACGACAGGGGACTAACTATGGCTACACCTTC	CASSAVRQGTNYGYTF
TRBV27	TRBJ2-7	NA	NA	TGTGCCAGCAGTTCCCTCGGACAGCCCTACGAGCAGTACTTC	CASSSLGQPYEQYF
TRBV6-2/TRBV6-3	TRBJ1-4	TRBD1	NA	TGTGCCAGCAGTTACTACTCACCGGGACAGGGATCCGAAAAACTGTTTTTT	CASSYYSPGQGSEKLFF
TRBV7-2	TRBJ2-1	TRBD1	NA	TGTGCCAGCAGCTTACAGGGGGCATATTACAATGAGCAGTTCTTC	CASSLQGAYYNEQFF
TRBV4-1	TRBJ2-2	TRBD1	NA	TGCGCCAGCAGCGCGACAGGGGCGGGTACCGGGGAGCTGTTTTTT	CASSATGAGTGELFF
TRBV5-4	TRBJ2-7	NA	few	TGTGCCAGCAGCTTTGGGGGGGCCAGTGGCGACGAGCAGTACTTC	CASSFGGASGDEQYF
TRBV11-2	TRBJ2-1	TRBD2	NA	TGTGCCAGCAGCTTAGATTCCGGGATTAGCGGGGGGGCCAATGAGCAGTTCTTC	CASSLDSGISGGANEQFF
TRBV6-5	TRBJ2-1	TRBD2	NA	TGTGCCAGCAGAACAGTAGCGGGGGGGCGAAATGAGCAGTTCTTC	CASRTVAGGRNEQFF
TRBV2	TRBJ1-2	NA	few	TGTGCCAGCAATACAGCCTTTTCTGGCTACACCTTC	CASNTAFSGYTF
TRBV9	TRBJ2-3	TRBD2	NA	TGTGCCAGCAGCGTAGTAGCGGGGGGTAGCGGTACGCAGTATTTT	CASSVVAGGSGTQYF
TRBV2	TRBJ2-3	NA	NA	TGTGCCAGCAGCAGGGCAGATACGCAGTATTTT	CASSRADTQYF